These 2 T cell receptor beta chains share one sample of origin, sequenced in a study of cytomegalovirus exposure and HLA in healthy donors. PCR was performed using 60 Vbeta and 13 Jbeta primers. Clones were read by immunoSEQ multiplex PCR, and TCRdb kept only the in-frame ones, dropping some. The ten most abundant clones cover about 4% of a sample with around 110,000 clones. What was sequenced was PBMCs. These receptors came from a man aged 25-40 years in good health and CMV-seronegative.

The chain links TRBV9 to TRBJ1-1; possible D gene TRBD1, 5 bases. The V gene lost 1 base and the J gene lost 3 bases, with 16 bases spanning the gap. CDR3 size: 16 residues. CDR1 and CDR2 from the germline V gene are SGDLS and YYNGEE. The CDR3 nucleotides read TGTGCCAGCAGCGTACTAGGCAGGGCCGCCCACACTGAAGCTTTCTTT. This encodes CASSVLGRAAHTEAFF.

This chain uses TRBV11-2 with TRBJ2-7; 9 positions agree with TRBD1. From germline, CDR1 is SGHAT and CDR2 FQNNGV. This CDR3 comprises 15 residues. V shed 4 bases, J shed 0 bases, and the junction held 4 bases outside the gene matches. As DNA, the CDR3 is TGTGCCAGCAGCTCACTGACAGGGGGCTCCTACGAGCAGTACTTC. It encodes CASSSLTGGSYEQYF. The full variable domain, completed using reference TRBV11-2 and TRBJ2-7, is EAGVAQSPRYKIIEKRQSVAFWCNPISGHATLYWYQQILGQGPKLLIQFQNNGVVDDSQLPKDRFSAERLKGVDSTLKIQPAKLEDSAVYLCASSSLTGGSYEQYFGPGTRLTVT.